This is a list of T cell receptor beta chains from one sample in a study of T-cell reconstitution after alpha-beta-depleted transplantation in children. TCRdb processed the PCR reads anew with MiXCR; each CDR3 protein has one entry. The table has over 150,000 distinct CDR3 sequences, around 7% seen once; the top ten hold about 6%. The starting material was PBMCs, obtained before TCRalphabeta/CD19-depleted stem cell transplant. These receptors originate from a boy aged 2 to 10 with acute lymphoblastic leukemia, due to receive a stem cell transplant. Both conserved end residues are part of each CDR3. Each record gives: V gene, D gene, J gene, clone size, CDR3 DNA, CDR3 protein. D genes are given only for firm matches. Clone size is given for some rows only: seen once, a few or many times, or a class if the clone is expanded.

v_call: TRBV7-8
d_call: TRBD2
j_call: TRBJ2-7
clone_size: NA
cdr3_nt: TGTGCCAGCAGCCCCTGGACTAGCGGGGTTTCCTACGAGCAGTACTTC
cdr3_aa: CASSPWTSGVSYEQYF

v_call: TRBV5-6
d_call: NA
j_call: TRBJ2-1
clone_size: many
cdr3_nt: TGTGCCAGCAGCGACGGGACGAATGAGCAGTTCTTC
cdr3_aa: CASSDGTNEQFF

v_call: TRBV20-1
d_call: TRBD2
j_call: TRBJ2-7
clone_size: many
cdr3_nt: TGCAGTGCTTCCCTAGCGGGGCCCTACGAGCAGTACTTC
cdr3_aa: CSASLAGPYEQYF

v_call: TRBV20-1
d_call: NA
j_call: TRBJ2-1
clone_size: many
cdr3_nt: TGCAGTGCGGGCGGTTCCTACAATGAGCAGTTCTTC
cdr3_aa: CSAGGSYNEQFF

v_call: TRBV18
d_call: NA
j_call: TRBJ2-5
clone_size: few
cdr3_nt: TGTGCCAGCTCACCAATTGGTGCCTTGCAAGAGACCCAGTACTTC
cdr3_aa: CASSPIGALQETQYF

v_call: TRBV12-3/TRBV12-4
d_call: NA
j_call: TRBJ1-1
clone_size: many
cdr3_nt: TGTGCCAGCAGTTTACAGAACACTGAAGCTTTCTTT
cdr3_aa: CASSLQNTEAFF

v_call: TRBV7-2
d_call: TRBD2
j_call: TRBJ2-1
clone_size: NA
cdr3_nt: TGTGCCAGCAGCCAGATAGCGGGAGGGCCCGGCGAGCAGTTCTTC
cdr3_aa: CASSQIAGGPGEQFF

v_call: TRBV5-6
d_call: NA
j_call: TRBJ2-7
clone_size: many
cdr3_nt: TGTGCCAGCAGCTTGATGCAGGCCTCCTACGAGCAGTACTTC
cdr3_aa: CASSLMQASYEQYF

v_call: TRBV29-1
d_call: NA
j_call: TRBJ2-1
clone_size: many
cdr3_nt: TGCAGCGTTGAAATGGTCCATGAGCAGTTCTTC
cdr3_aa: CSVEMVHEQFF

v_call: TRBV20-1
d_call: TRBD2
j_call: TRBJ2-2
clone_size: many
cdr3_nt: TGCAGTGCTAGTGGACTAGCTAAGAACACCGGGGAGCTGTTTTTT
cdr3_aa: CSASGLAKNTGELFF

v_call: TRBV14
d_call: NA
j_call: TRBJ2-7
clone_size: few
cdr3_nt: TGTGCCAGCAGCCTCCTCGGGGGCATCTACGAGCAGTACTTC
cdr3_aa: CASSLLGGIYEQYF

v_call: TRBV7-2
d_call: NA
j_call: TRBJ1-1
clone_size: many
cdr3_nt: TGTGCCAGCAGCTTAGCATCCGGGGGGACCCACACTGAAGCTTTCTTT
cdr3_aa: CASSLASGGTHTEAFF

v_call: TRBV29-1
d_call: TRBD1
j_call: TRBJ1-4
clone_size: many
cdr3_nt: TGCAGCGTTGCAGTGACAGGGGGCACCACACTGTTTTTT
cdr3_aa: CSVAVTGGTTLFF

v_call: TRBV7-2
d_call: NA
j_call: TRBJ2-1
clone_size: NA
cdr3_nt: TGTGCCAGCAGCCCGCGGCCGGGGCCCTACAATGAGCAGTTCTTC
cdr3_aa: CASSPRPGPYNEQFF

v_call: TRBV20-1
d_call: TRBD1
j_call: TRBJ1-4
clone_size: few
cdr3_nt: TGCAGTGCTAGAGCTTTTGGGACAGCAACTAATGAAAAACTGTTTTTT
cdr3_aa: CSARAFGTATNEKLFF

v_call: TRBV20-1
d_call: NA
j_call: TRBJ2-5
clone_size: many
cdr3_nt: TGCAGTGCTAGAGATTATCGCGGGATGGAGACCCAGTACTTC
cdr3_aa: CSARDYRGMETQYF

v_call: TRBV20-1
d_call: NA
j_call: TRBJ2-3
clone_size: few
cdr3_nt: TGCAGTGCTAGAGATGAGGCTGGAACAGGAGATACGCAGTATTTT
cdr3_aa: CSARDEAGTGDTQYF

v_call: TRBV4-2
d_call: TRBD2
j_call: TRBJ2-2
clone_size: many
cdr3_nt: TGTGCCAGCAGCCAAGGTCACGGCGGGGGCACCGGGGAGCTGTTTTTT
cdr3_aa: CASSQGHGGGTGELFF

v_call: TRBV7-2
d_call: TRBD1
j_call: TRBJ2-5
clone_size: NA
cdr3_nt: TGTGCCAGCAGCTCGACAAGGACAGGAGAGACCCAGTACTTC
cdr3_aa: CASSSTRTGETQYF

v_call: TRBV7-2
d_call: TRBD2
j_call: TRBJ2-7
clone_size: few
cdr3_nt: TGTGCCAGCAGCCCGCTCAGCGGGAGCTCCTACGAGCAGTACTTC
cdr3_aa: CASSPLSGSSYEQYF

v_call: TRBV10-3
d_call: TRBD1
j_call: TRBJ1-5
clone_size: many
cdr3_nt: TGTGCCATCAGCAAGGACAGGGGAAGGGATCAGCCCCAGCATTTT
cdr3_aa: CAISKDRGRDQPQHF

v_call: TRBV28
d_call: NA
j_call: TRBJ2-7
clone_size: many
cdr3_nt: TGTGCCAGCAGTCCCACCCGGCGGGAGCAGTACTTC
cdr3_aa: CASSPTRREQYF

v_call: TRBV20-1
d_call: TRBD1
j_call: TRBJ2-7
clone_size: many
cdr3_nt: TGCAGCGGACAGGGAGCCTACGAGCAGTACTTC
cdr3_aa: CSGQGAYEQYF

v_call: TRBV9
d_call: TRBD1
j_call: TRBJ2-7
clone_size: few
cdr3_nt: TGTGCCAGCAGCGTAGTGGCAGGGGGCTACGAGCAGTACTTC
cdr3_aa: CASSVVAGGYEQYF

v_call: TRBV20-1
d_call: NA
j_call: TRBJ2-2
clone_size: few
cdr3_nt: TGCAGTGCTAGAGATCGAGTCCGGGGCACAACCGGGGAGCTGTTTTTT
cdr3_aa: CSARDRVRGTTGELFF

v_call: TRBV7-9
d_call: TRBD2
j_call: TRBJ2-7
clone_size: NA
cdr3_nt: TGTGCCAGCAGCCGCCGGACTAGCCCCTACGAGCAGTACTTC
cdr3_aa: CASSRRTSPYEQYF

v_call: TRBV10-3
d_call: NA
j_call: TRBJ2-6
clone_size: few
cdr3_nt: TGTGCCATCAGTGACGGGCATTCTGGGGCCAACGTCCTGACTTTC
cdr3_aa: CAISDGHSGANVLTF

v_call: TRBV20-1
d_call: NA
j_call: TRBJ2-1
clone_size: many
cdr3_nt: TGCAGTGCTAGAGATCGACGTAAGGAGCAGTTCTTC
cdr3_aa: CSARDRRKEQFF

v_call: TRBV21-1
d_call: NA
j_call: TRBJ2-1
clone_size: few
cdr3_nt: TGTGCCAGCAGCCAGGGACAGAACAATGAGCAGTTCTTC
cdr3_aa: CASSQGQNNEQFF

v_call: TRBV6-4
d_call: NA
j_call: TRBJ2-1
clone_size: many
cdr3_nt: TGTGCCAGCAGTGACTCGGTCTACAGAAATGAGCAGTTCTTC
cdr3_aa: CASSDSVYRNEQFF

v_call: TRBV7-8
d_call: NA
j_call: TRBJ1-1
clone_size: few
cdr3_nt: TGTGCCAGCAGCTACCGGGGGGCTGAAGCTTTCTTT
cdr3_aa: CASSYRGAEAFF

v_call: TRBV28
d_call: NA
j_call: TRBJ2-1
clone_size: many
cdr3_nt: TGTGCCAGCAGTTTTAACCGCGGTAGCTCCTACAATGAGCAGTTCTTC
cdr3_aa: CASSFNRGSSYNEQFF

v_call: TRBV5-1
d_call: NA
j_call: TRBJ2-3
clone_size: many
cdr3_nt: TGCGCCAGCAGCTTGGGAGGGGACCCAGATACGCAGTATTTT
cdr3_aa: CASSLGGDPDTQYF

v_call: TRBV7-2
d_call: NA
j_call: TRBJ2-7
clone_size: few
cdr3_nt: TGTGCCAGCAGCTGGCGGGCTAGCTCTTACGAGCAGTACTTC
cdr3_aa: CASSWRASSYEQYF

v_call: TRBV7-2
d_call: NA
j_call: TRBJ2-1
clone_size: many
cdr3_nt: TGTGCCAGCAGCCACACAGCCCCACCTTTAGGGGGAGCAGGCAATGAGCAGTTCTTC
cdr3_aa: CASSHTAPPLGGAGNEQFF

v_call: TRBV20-1
d_call: TRBD2
j_call: TRBJ2-4
clone_size: many
cdr3_nt: TGCAGTGCCAGATCCCCTACTAGCGGGAGGGCCAACATTCAGTACTTC
cdr3_aa: CSARSPTSGRANIQYF

v_call: TRBV28
d_call: NA
j_call: TRBJ1-5
clone_size: NA
cdr3_nt: TGTGCCAGCAGTTTCGGGGAGATTCAGCCCCAGCATTTT
cdr3_aa: CASSFGEIQPQHF

v_call: TRBV7-8
d_call: TRBD2
j_call: TRBJ2-1
clone_size: many
cdr3_nt: TGTGCCAGCAGCTACCCATCCGGGACTAGCGGGAGCTATTCCTACAATGAGCAGTTCTTC
cdr3_aa: CASSYPSGTSGSYSYNEQFF

v_call: TRBV6-2/TRBV6-3
d_call: TRBD1
j_call: TRBJ2-7
clone_size: NA
cdr3_nt: TGTGCCAGCAGTTTTTTGGTCGAACAGGGGAAGTACGAGCAGTACTTC
cdr3_aa: CASSFLVEQGKYEQYF

v_call: TRBV12-3/TRBV12-4
d_call: TRBD2
j_call: TRBJ2-3
clone_size: NA
cdr3_nt: TGTGCCAGCAGTTTAGCGTCCGGGACTAGCGGAGACACAGATACGCAGTATTTT
cdr3_aa: CASSLASGTSGDTDTQYF

v_call: TRBV6-4
d_call: NA
j_call: TRBJ1-2
clone_size: NA
cdr3_nt: TGTGCCAGCAGACCGACAGTATCTAACTATGGCTACACCTTC
cdr3_aa: CASRPTVSNYGYTF

v_call: TRBV20-1
d_call: TRBD2
j_call: TRBJ2-5
clone_size: few
cdr3_nt: TGCAGTGCTAGAGCCGAGTGGGCGGGACTAGCGGGAGGGCTAAAAGAGACCCAGTACTTC
cdr3_aa: CSARAEWAGLAGGLKETQYF

v_call: TRBV7-9
d_call: NA
j_call: TRBJ2-1
clone_size: many
cdr3_nt: TGTGCCAGCAGCGTCGGGGGCGGCGAGCAGTTCTTC
cdr3_aa: CASSVGGGEQFF

v_call: TRBV2
d_call: NA
j_call: TRBJ1-5
clone_size: many
cdr3_nt: TGTGCCAGCAGTGAATCGGGTTATAATCAGCCCCAGCATTTT
cdr3_aa: CASSESGYNQPQHF

v_call: TRBV11-2
d_call: NA
j_call: TRBJ2-7
clone_size: few
cdr3_nt: TGTGCCAGCAGCTCCCCCCCGCGGGGAACCTACGAGCAGTACTTC
cdr3_aa: CASSSPPRGTYEQYF

v_call: TRBV29-1
d_call: NA
j_call: TRBJ2-1
clone_size: many
cdr3_nt: TGCAGCGTTGAAGATATGGCAGGACGAGAGTACAATGAGCAGTTCTTC
cdr3_aa: CSVEDMAGREYNEQFF

v_call: TRBV13
d_call: TRBD2
j_call: TRBJ2-3
clone_size: many
cdr3_nt: TGTGCCAGCACCCGGCATGGGGGGGGAGATACGCAGTATTTT
cdr3_aa: CASTRHGGGDTQYF

v_call: TRBV12-3/TRBV12-4
d_call: TRBD2
j_call: TRBJ2-5
clone_size: few
cdr3_nt: TGTGCCAGCAGTACGACTAGCGGGGGGACACCGAACACCCAAGAGACCCAGTACTTC
cdr3_aa: CASSTTSGGTPNTQETQYF

v_call: TRBV9
d_call: NA
j_call: TRBJ2-2
clone_size: many
cdr3_nt: TGTGCCAGCAGCGTAGGCACGGCCACCGGGGAGCTGTTTTTT
cdr3_aa: CASSVGTATGELFF

v_call: TRBV3-1
d_call: TRBD1
j_call: TRBJ2-5
clone_size: many
cdr3_nt: TGTGCCAGCAGCCACGAGGGACAGACGCAAGAGACCCAGTACTTC
cdr3_aa: CASSHEGQTQETQYF

v_call: TRBV29-1
d_call: TRBD1
j_call: TRBJ1-4
clone_size: many
cdr3_nt: TGCAGCGTTGAGACAGGGGATGAAAAACTGTTTTTT
cdr3_aa: CSVETGDEKLFF

v_call: TRBV5-1
d_call: NA
j_call: TRBJ2-5
clone_size: NA
cdr3_nt: TGCGCCAGCAGCTCCGCGGGGCAAGAGACCCAGTACTTC
cdr3_aa: CASSSAGQETQYF

v_call: TRBV7-2
d_call: TRBD2
j_call: TRBJ2-1
clone_size: many
cdr3_nt: TGTGCCAGCAGCTACCCAAAGCGGGGCGAACTCCCAAGCTCCTACAATGAGCAGTTCTTC
cdr3_aa: CASSYPKRGELPSSYNEQFF